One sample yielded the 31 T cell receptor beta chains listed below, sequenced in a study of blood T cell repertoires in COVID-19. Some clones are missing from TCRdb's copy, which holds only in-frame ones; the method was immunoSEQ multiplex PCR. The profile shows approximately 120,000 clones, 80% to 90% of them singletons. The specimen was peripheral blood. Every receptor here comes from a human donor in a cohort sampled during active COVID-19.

In nucleotides, the CDR3 is TGTGCCAGCAGCCCGGGACAGCGCTCCTACGAGCAGTACTTC. It is translated as CASSPGQRSYEQYF. The chain uses TRBV11-2 and TRBJ2-7, with TRBD1 identical over 7 bases. CDR1 and CDR2 from the germline V gene are SGHAT and FQNNGV. The CDR3 is 14 amino acids. Losses at the gene ends were 5 bases for V and 0 bases for J; bases not matched to a gene: 4.

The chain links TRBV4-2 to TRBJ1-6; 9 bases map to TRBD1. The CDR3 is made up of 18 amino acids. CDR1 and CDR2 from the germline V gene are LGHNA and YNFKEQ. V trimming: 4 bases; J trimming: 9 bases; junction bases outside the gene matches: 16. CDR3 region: CASSPAGARDRVVSPLHF. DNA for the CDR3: TGTGCCAGCAGCCCCGCAGGGGCCCGGGACAGGGTTGTTTCACCCCTCCACTTT.

The DNA of the CDR3 is TGTGCCAGCAGCCCACAGGGAAGCAATCAGCCCCAGCATTTT. Protein: CASSPQGSNQPQHF. The chain carries TRBV27 and TRBJ1-5; D is perhaps TRBD1 (6 bases). The CDR3 has 14 amino acids. CDR1 is MNHEY and CDR2 is SMNVEV in the germline V gene (reference sequence). V gave up 6 bases and J gave up 1 base, with 10 bases separating them.

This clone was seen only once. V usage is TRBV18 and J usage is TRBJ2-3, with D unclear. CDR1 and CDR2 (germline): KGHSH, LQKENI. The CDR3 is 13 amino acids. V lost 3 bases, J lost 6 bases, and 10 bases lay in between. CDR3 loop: CASSPIRGDTQYF. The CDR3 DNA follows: TGTGCCAGCTCACCTATTAGAGGTGATACGCAGTATTTT.

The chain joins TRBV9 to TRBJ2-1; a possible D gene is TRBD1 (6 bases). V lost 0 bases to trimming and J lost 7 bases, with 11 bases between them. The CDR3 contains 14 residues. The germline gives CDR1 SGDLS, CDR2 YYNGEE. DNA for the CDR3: TGTGCCAGCAGCGTAGCAGGGGCTAGGAATGAGCAGTTCTTC. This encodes CASSVAGARNEQFF.

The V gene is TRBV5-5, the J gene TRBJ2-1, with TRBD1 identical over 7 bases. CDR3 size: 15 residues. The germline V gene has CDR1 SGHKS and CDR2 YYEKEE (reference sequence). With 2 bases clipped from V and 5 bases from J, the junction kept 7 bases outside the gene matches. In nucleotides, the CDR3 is TGTGCCAGCAGCTTATTGACAGGGACCAACAATGAGCAGTTCTTC. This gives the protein CASSLLTGTNNEQFF.

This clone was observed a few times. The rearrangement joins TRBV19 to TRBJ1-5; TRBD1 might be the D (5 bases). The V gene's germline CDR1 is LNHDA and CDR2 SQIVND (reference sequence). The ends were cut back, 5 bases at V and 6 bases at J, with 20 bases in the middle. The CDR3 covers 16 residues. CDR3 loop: CASSSETGGAIQPQHF. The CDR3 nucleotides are TGTGCCAGTAGTTCCGAGACCGGAGGGGCCATTCAGCCCCAGCATTTT.

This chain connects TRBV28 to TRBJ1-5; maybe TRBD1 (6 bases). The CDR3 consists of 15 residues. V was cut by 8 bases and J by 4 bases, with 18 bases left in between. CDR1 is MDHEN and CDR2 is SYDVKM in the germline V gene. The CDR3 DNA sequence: TGTGCCAGCTCCTTGGGGCAGGGGATGAATCAGCCCCAGCATTTT. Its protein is CASSLGQGMNQPQHF.

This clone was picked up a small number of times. The CDR3 spells CASSPPRGKLFF. CDR3 nucleotides: TGCGCCAGCAGCCCCCCTAGAGGAAAACTGTTTTTT. The chain couples TRBV4-1 to TRBJ1-4; no clear D. The CDR3 extends over 12 amino acids. V was pared by 4 bases and J by 10 bases, with 10 bases between. Germline assignment: CDR1 MGHRA and CDR2 YSYEKL.

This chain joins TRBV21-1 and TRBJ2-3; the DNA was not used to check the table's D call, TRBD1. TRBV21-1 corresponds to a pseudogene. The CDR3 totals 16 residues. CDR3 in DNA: TGTGCCAGCAGCCCAGGGGGCAGGGATGGCACAGATACGCAGTATTTT. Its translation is CASSPGGRDGTDTQYF.

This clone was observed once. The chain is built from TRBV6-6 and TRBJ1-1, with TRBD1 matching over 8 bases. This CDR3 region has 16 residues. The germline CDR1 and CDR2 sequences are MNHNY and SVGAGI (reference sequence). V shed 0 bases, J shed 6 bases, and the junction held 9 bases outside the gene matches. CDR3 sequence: CASSYSAIRGPPEAFF. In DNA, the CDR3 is TGTGCCAGCAGTTACTCGGCTATCAGGGGGCCCCCTGAAGCTTTCTTT.

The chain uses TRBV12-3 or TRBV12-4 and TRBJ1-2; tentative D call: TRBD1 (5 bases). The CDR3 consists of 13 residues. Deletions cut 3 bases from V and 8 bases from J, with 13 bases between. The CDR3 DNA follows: TGTGCCAGCAGTTTGGGACTTCTAGTGGGCTACACCTTC. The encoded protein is CASSLGLLVGYTF.

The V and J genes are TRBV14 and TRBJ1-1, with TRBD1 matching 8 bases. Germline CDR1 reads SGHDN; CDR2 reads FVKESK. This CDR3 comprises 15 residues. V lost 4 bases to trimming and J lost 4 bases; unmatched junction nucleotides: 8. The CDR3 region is CASSRRTGSGTEAFF. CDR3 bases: TGTGCCAGCAGCCGACGGACAGGGTCTGGCACTGAAGCTTTCTTT. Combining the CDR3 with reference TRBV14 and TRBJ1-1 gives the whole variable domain EAGVTQFPSHSVIEKGQTVTLRCDPISGHDNLYWYRRVMGKEIKFLLHFVKESKQDESGMPNNRFLAERTGGTYSTLKVQPAELEDSGVYFCASSRRTGSGTEAFFGQGTRLTVV.

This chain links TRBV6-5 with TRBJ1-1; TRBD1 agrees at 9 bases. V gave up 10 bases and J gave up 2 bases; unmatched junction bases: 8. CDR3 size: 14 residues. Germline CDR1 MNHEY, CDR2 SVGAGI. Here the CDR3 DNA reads TGTGCCATAGGACAGGGGATAATCAACACTGAAGCTTTCTTT. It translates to CAIGQGIINTEAFF.

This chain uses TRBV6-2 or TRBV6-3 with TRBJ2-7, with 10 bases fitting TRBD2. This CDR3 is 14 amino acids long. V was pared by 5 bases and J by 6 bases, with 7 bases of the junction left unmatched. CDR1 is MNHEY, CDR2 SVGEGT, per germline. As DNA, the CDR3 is TGTGCCAGCAGTCAAAGCGGGAGGGCGGGCGAGCAGTACTTC. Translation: CASSQSGRAGEQYF.

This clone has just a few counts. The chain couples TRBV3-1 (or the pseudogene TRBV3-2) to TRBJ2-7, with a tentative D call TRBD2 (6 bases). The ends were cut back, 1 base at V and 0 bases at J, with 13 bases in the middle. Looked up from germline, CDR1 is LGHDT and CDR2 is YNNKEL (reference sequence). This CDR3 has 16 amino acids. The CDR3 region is CASSQGISGFSYEQYF. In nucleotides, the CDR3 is TGTGCCAGCAGCCAAGGGATTAGCGGATTCTCCTACGAGCAGTACTTC.

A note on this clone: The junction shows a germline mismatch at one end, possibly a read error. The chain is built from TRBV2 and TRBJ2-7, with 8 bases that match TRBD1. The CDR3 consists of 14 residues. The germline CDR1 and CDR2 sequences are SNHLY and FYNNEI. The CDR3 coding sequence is TGTGCCAGCAGAGAAGACAGGGGCCCCTACGAGCAGTACTTC. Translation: CASREDRGPYEQYF.

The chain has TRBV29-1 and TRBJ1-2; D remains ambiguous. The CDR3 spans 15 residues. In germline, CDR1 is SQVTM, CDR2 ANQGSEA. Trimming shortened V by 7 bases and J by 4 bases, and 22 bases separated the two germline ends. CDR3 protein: CSAYGGEKDLYGYTF. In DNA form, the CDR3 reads TGCAGCGCCTACGGCGGGGAAAAGGACCTCTATGGCTACACCTTC. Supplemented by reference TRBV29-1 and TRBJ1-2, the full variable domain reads SAVISQKPSRDICQRGTSLTIQCQVDSQVTMMFWYRQQPGQSLTLIATANQGSEATYESGFVIDKFPISRPNLTFSTLTVSNMSPEDSSIYLCSAYGGEKDLYGYTFGSGTRLTVV.

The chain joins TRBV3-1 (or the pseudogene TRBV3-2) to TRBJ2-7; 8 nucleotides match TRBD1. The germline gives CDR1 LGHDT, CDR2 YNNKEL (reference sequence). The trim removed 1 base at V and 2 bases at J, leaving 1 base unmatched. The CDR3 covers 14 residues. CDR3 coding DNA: TGTGCCAGCAGCCAAGCAGGGGGCGCCTACGAGCAGTACTTC. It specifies CASSQAGGAYEQYF.

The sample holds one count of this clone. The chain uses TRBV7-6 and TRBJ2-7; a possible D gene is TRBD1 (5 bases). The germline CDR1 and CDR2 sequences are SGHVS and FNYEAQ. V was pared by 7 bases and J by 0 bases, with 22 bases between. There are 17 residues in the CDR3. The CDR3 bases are TGTGCCAGCACTAAAGGGTCCAGGGAACGTGGCTCCTACGAGCAGTACTTC. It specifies CASTKGSRERGSYEQYF.

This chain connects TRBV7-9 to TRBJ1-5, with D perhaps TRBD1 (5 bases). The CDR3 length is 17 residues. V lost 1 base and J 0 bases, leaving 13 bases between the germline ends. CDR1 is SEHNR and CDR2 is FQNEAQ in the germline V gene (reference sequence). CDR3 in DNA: TGTGCCAGCAGCTTAGTACGACAGCCTTATAGCAATCAGCCCCAGCATTTT. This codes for CASSLVRQPYSNQPQHF. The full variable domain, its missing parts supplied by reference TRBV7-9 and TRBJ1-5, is DTGVSQNPRHKITKRGQNVTFRCDPISEHNRLYWYRQTLGQGPEFLTYFQNEAQLEKSRLLSDRFSAERPKGSFSTLEIQRTEQGDSAMYLCASSLVRQPYSNQPQHFGDGTRLSIL.

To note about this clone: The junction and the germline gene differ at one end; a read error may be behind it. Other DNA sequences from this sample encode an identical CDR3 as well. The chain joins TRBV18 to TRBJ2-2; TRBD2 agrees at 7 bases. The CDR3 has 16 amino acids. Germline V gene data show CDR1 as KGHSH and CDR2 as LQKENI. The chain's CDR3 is CASSPLAAGETGELFF. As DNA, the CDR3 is TGTGCCAGCTCACCACTAGCGGCGGGAGAGACCGGGGAACTGTTTTTT.

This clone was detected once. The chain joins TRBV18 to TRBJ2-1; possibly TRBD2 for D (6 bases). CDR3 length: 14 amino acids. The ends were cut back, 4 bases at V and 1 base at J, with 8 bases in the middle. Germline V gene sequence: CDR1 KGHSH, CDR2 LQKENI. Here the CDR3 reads CASSRAGSYNEQFF. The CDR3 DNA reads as TGTGCCAGCTCACGGGCGGGATCCTACAATGAGCAGTTCTTC. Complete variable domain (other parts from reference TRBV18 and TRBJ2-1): NAGVMQNPRHLVRRRGQEARLRCSPMKGHSHVYWYRQLPEEGLKFMVYLQKENIIDESGMPKERFSAEFPKEGPSILRIQQVVRGDSAAYFCASSRAGSYNEQFFGPGTRLTVL.

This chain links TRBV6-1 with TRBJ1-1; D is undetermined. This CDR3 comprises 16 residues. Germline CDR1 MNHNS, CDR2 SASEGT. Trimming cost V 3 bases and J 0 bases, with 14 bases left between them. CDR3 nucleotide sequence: TGTGCCAGCAGTGACCGGCAGCGGTTCTTGAACACTGAAGCTTTCTTT. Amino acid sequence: CASSDRQRFLNTEAFF.

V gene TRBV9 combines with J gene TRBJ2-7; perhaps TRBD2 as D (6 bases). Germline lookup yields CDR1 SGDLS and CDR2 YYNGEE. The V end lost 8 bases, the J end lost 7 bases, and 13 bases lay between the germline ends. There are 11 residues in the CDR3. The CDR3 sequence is CARYRSGEQYF. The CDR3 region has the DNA TGTGCCAGATACAGGAGCGGGGAGCAGTACTTC.

The CDR3 loop is CASSLEGRAYEQYF. In nucleotides, the CDR3 is TGTGCCAGCAGCTTAGAGGGCAGGGCCTACGAGCAGTACTTC. The J gene is TRBJ2-7, the V gene TRBV7-9; tentatively, D is TRBD1 (5 bases). The germline gives CDR1 SEHNR, CDR2 FQNEAQ (reference sequence). The CDR3 totals 14 residues. V lost 1 base and J 2 bases, leaving 9 bases between the germline ends.

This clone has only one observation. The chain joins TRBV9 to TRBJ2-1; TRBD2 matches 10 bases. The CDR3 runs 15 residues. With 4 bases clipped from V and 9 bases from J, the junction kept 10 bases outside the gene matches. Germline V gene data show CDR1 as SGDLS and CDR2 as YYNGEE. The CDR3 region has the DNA TGTGCCAGCAGCTTTCGGAGCGGGAGGGCCGGTGAGCAGTTCTTC. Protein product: CASSFRSGRAGEQFF.

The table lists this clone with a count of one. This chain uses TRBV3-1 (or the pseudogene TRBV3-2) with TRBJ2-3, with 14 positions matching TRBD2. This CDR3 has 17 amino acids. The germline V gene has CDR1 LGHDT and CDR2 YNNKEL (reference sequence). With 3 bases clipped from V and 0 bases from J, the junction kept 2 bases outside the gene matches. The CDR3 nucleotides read TGTGCCAGCAGCCAGGGACTAGCGGGGGCGAGCACAGATACGCAGTATTTT. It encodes CASSQGLAGASTDTQYF.

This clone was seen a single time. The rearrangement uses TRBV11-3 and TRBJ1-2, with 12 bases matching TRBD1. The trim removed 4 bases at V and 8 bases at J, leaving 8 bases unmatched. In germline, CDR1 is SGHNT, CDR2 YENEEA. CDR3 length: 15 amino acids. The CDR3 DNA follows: TGTGCCAGCAGCTCTCCGGGACAGGGGGCGCGGGGCTACACCTTC. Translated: CASSSPGQGARGYTF. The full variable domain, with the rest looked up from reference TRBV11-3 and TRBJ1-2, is EAGVVQSPRYKIIEKKQPVAFWCNPISGHNTLYWYLQNLGQGPELLIRYENEEAVDDSQLPKDRFSAERLKGVDSTLKIQPAELGDSAVYLCASSSPGQGARGYTFGSGTRLTVV.

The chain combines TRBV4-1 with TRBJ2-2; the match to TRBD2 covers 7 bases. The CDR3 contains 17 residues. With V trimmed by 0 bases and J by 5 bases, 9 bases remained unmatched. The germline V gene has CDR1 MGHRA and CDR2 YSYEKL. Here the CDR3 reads CASSQDSGHSGTGELFF. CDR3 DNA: TGCGCCAGCAGCCAAGATAGCGGGCACTCAGGAACCGGGGAGCTGTTTTTT.

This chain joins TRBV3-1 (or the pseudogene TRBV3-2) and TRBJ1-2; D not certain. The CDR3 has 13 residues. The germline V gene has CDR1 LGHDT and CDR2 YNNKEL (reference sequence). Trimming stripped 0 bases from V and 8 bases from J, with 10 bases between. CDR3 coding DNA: TGTGCCAGCAGCCAAGACACTCCTGCCGGCTACACCTTC. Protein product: CASSQDTPAGYTF.